This record concerns one T cell receptor beta chain sequence. Antigen unknown. The data were taken from a study of shared clonotypes between healthy human individuals. Background on the study: Those who served as donors were a couple of women and a few men between the ages of 18 and 49. General study findings and limits: Estimated clonotype richness was generally higher in naive than memory subsets.

This CDR3 has 12 residues. Losses at the gene ends were 7 bases for V and 10 bases for J; bases not matched to a gene: 11. In germline, CDR1 is SQVTM, CDR2 ANQGSEA. The material for each subset, its genomic DNA, was split evenly across several immunoSEQ plates. TCRdb's table, derived via immunoSEQ multiplex PCR, lists solely in-frame clones and lacks some. The sample records some 2.1 million clones, about 95% being singletons. CD45RO-negative CD8 cells positively selected for CCR7 made up the naive population, which excluded terminally differentiated effector memory CD45RA+ cells. This clonotype was obtained from a man aged 18 to 29 in good health. The chain has TRBV29-1 and TRBJ2-7, with TRBD1 matching 9 bases. Sequencing was performed on naive CD8+ T cells sorted from blood. This chain's CDR3 is CSGQTGGRDQYF. As DNA, the CDR3 is TGCAGCGGACAGACAGGGGGGAGGGATCAGTACTTC.